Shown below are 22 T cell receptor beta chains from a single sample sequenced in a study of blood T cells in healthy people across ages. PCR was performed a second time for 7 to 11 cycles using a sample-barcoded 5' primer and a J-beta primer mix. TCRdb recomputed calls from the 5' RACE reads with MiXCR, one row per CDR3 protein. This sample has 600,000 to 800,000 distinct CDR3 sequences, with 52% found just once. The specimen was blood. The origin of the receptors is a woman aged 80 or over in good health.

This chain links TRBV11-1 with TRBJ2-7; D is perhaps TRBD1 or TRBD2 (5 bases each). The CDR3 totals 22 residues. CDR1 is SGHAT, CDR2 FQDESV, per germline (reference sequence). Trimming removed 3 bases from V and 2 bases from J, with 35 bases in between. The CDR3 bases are TGTGCCAGCAGCTTGGGACGGGAAGTACTCTACCTATCAGATGCGGGCACCTACGAGCAGTACTTC. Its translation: CASSLGREVLYLSDAGTYEQYF.

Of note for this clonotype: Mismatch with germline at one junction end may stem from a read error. The CDR3 DNA reads TGTGCCAGCAGCCTCCGGGGCCAAGAGACCCGGTACTTC. The encoded protein is CASSLRGQETRYF. J is TRBJ2-5 and V is TRBV14; D could derive from TRBD1 or TRBD2 (5 bases each). Per the germline V gene, CDR1 is SGHDN and CDR2 is FVKESK. This CDR3 is 13 amino acids long.

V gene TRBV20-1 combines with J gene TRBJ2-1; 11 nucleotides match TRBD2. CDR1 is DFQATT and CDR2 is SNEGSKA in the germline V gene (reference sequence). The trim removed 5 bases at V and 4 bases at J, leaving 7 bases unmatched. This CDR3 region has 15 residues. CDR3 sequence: CSAFTSGSSYNEQFF. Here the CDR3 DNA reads TGCAGTGCTTTCACTAGCGGGAGCTCTTACAATGAGCAGTTCTTC.

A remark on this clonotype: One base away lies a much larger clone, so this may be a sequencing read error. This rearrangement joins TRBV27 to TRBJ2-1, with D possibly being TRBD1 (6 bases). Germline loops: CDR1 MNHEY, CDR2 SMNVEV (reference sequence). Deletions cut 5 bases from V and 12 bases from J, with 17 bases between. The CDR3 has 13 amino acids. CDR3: CASSPQGLGGQFF. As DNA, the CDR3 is TGTGCCAGCAGTCCCCAGGGGCTTGGGGGGCAGTTCTTC.

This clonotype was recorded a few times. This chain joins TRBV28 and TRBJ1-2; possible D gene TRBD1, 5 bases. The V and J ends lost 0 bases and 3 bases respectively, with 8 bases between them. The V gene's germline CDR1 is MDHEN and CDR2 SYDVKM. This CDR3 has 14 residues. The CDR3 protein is CASSLWGGDYGYTF. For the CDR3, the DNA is TGTGCCAGCAGTTTATGGGGGGGGGACTATGGCTACACCTTC.

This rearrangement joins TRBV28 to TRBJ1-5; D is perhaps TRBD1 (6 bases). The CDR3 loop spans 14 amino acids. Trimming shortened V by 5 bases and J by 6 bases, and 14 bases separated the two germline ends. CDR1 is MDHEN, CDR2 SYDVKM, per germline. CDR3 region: CASSTRGSAQPQHF. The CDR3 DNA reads TGTGCCAGCAGTACAAGGGGGTCGGCTCAGCCCCAGCATTTT.

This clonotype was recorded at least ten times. The CDR3: CASSAGTSRGDTQYF. DNA of the CDR3: TGTGCCAGTAGTGCTGGGACCTCCCGAGGGGATACGCAGTATTTT. V and J are TRBV19 and TRBJ2-3; D tentatively fits TRBD1 or TRBD2 (5 bases each). Germline V gene lookup returns CDR1 LNHDA and CDR2 SQIVND (reference sequence). The CDR3 covers 15 residues. V was clipped by 5 bases and J by 6 bases, with 18 bases between them.

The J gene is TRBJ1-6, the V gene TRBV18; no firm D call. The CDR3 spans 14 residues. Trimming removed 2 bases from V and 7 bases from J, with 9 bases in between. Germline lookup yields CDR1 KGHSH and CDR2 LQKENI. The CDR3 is CASSPASGNSPLHF. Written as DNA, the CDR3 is TGTGCCAGCTCACCAGCATCGGGCAATTCACCCCTCCACTTT.

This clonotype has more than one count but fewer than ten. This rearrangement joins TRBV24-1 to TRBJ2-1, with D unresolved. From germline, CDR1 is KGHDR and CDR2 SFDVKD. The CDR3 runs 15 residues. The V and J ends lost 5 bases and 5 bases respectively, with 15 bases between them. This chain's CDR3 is CATSGHPSINNEQFF. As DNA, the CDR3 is TGTGCCACCAGTGGACACCCGAGTATTAACAATGAGCAGTTCTTC.

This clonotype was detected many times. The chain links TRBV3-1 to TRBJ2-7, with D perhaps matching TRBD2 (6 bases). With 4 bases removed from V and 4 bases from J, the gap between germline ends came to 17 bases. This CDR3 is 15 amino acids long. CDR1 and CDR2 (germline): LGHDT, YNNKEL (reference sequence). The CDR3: CASSRSGTQTYEQYF. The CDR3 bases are TGTGCCAGCAGCCGATCTGGGACTCAAACTTACGAGCAGTACTTC.

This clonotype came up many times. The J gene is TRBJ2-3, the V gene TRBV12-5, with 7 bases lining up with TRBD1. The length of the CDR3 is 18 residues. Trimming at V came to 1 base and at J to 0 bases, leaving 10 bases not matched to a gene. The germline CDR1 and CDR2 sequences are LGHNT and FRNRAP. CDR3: CASGLAPTGDSSTDTQYF. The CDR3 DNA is TGTGCTAGTGGTTTGGCGCCCACAGGGGATTCTAGCACAGATACGCAGTATTTT. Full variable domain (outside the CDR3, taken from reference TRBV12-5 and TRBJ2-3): DARVTQTPRHKVTEMGQEVTMRCQPILGHNTVFWYRQTMMQGLELLAYFRNRAPLDDSGMPKDRFSAEMPDATLATLKIQPSEPRDSAVYFCASGLAPTGDSSTDTQYFGPGTRLTVL.

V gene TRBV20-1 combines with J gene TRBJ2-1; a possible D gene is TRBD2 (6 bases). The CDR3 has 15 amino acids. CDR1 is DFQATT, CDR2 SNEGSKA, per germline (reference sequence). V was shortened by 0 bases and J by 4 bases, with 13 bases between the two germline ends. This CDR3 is CSARDQQRVYNEQFF. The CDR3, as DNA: TGCAGTGCTAGAGATCAGCAGCGGGTTTACAATGAGCAGTTCTTC.

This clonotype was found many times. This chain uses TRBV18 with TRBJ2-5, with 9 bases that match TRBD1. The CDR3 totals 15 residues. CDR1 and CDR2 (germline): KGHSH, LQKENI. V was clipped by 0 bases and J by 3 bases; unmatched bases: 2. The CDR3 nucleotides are TGTGCCAGCTCACCACCGAGGACAGGGGAAGAGACCCAGTACTTC. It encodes CASSPPRTGEETQYF.

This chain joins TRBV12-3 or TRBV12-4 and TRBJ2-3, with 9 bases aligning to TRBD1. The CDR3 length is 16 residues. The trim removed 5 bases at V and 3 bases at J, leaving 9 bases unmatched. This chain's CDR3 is CASSPRTGVETDTQYF. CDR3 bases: TGTGCCAGCAGTCCCCGGACAGGGGTGGAAACAGATACGCAGTATTTT.

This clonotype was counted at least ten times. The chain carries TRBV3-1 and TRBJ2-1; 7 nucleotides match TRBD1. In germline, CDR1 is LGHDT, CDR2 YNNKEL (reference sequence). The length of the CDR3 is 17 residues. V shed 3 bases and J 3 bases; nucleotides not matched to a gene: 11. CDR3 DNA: TGTGCCAGCAGCCACTTTCCGGGACAGTATAACTACAATGAGCAGTTCTTC. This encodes CASSHFPGQYNYNEQFF.

The chain's CDR3 is CASRDRAAYGYTF. The CDR3 DNA reads as TGTGCCAGCAGGGACAGGGCTGCTTATGGCTACACCTTC. The chain recombines TRBV2 with TRBJ1-2; 8 nucleotides match TRBD1. Germline V CDR1 and CDR2: SNHLY, FYNNEI. Germline trimming cut 6 bases from V and 5 bases from J; bases unmatched to any gene: 5. The CDR3 is 13 residues long. Together with reference TRBV2 and TRBJ1-2, the CDR3 gives the full variable domain: EPEVTQTPSHQVTQMGQEVILRCVPISNHLYFYWYRQILGQKVEFLVSFYNNEISEKSEIFDDQFSVERPDGSNFTLKIRSTKLEDSAMYFCASRDRAAYGYTFGSGTRLTVV.

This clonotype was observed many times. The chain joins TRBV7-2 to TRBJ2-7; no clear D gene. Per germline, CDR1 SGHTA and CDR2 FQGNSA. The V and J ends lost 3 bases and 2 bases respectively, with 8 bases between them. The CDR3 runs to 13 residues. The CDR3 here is CASSFGRTYEQYF. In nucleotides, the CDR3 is TGTGCCAGCAGCTTTGGCCGAACCTACGAGCAGTACTTC.

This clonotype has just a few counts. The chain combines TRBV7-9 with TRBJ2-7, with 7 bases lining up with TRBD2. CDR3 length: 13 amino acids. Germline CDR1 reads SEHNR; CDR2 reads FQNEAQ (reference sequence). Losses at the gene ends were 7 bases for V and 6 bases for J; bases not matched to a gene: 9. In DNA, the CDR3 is TGTGCCAGCACCTTTTCGGGAGGTACCGAGCAGTACTTC. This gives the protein CASTFSGGTEQYF.

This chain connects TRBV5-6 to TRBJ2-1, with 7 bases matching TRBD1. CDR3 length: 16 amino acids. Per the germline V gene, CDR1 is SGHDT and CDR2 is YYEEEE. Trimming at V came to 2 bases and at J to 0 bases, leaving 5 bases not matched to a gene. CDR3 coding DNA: TGTGCCAGCAGCTTTGGTCAGGGGGTCTCCTACAATGAGCAGTTCTTC. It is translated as CASSFGQGVSYNEQFF.

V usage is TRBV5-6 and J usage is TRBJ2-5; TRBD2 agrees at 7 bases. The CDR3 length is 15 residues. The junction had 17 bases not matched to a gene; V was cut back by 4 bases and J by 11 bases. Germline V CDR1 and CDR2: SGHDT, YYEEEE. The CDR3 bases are TGTGCCAGCAGCCGGCCGGGACTACTCCTCCATGAGCAGTACTTC. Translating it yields CASSRPGLLLHEQYF.

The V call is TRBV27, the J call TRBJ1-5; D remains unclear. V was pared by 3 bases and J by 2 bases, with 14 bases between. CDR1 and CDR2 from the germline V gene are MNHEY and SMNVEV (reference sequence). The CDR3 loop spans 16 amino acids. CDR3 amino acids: CASSFLPLSGNQPQHF. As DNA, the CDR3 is TGTGCCAGCAGTTTTCTTCCCTTATCGGGCAATCAGCCCCAGCATTTT.

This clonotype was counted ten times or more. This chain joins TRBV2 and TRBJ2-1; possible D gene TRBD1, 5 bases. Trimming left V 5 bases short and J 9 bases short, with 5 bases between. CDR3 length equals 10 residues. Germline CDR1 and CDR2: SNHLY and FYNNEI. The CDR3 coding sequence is TGTGCCAGCAGTAGGGGTGAGCAGTTCTTC. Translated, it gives CASSRGEQFF.